The next 2 T cell receptor beta chains were all read from a single sample in a study of glioma-infiltrating T cells. Amplification of TCR alpha and beta CDR3 regions from RNA used iRepertoire nested multiplex PCR. Via MiXCR, TCRdb re-called the multiplex PCR reads, giving one row per CDR3 protein. The data hold around 120,000 distinct CDR3 sequences, with approximately 24% observed a single time. The sample comprised glioma tissue, nonneoplastic brain tissue, or PBMCs (not recorded which). Source of these receptors: a human donor with low-grade glioma or glioblastoma, undergoing nonglioma brain surgery, or in good health (not recorded which).

There are a few counts of this clonotype. The rearrangement links TRBV7-2 to TRBJ2-1, with unresolved D. Trimming removed 5 bases at V and 1 base at J, with 3 bases between. Germline V CDR1 and CDR2: SGHTA, FQGNSA. The length of the CDR3 is 12 residues. The CDR3 coding sequence is TGTGCCAGCAGCCCTTCCTACAATGAGCAGTTCTTC. As protein: CASSPSYNEQFF.

The table lists this clonotype with many counts. Sequence at one end of the junction differs from germline and may be a read error. This sequence joins TRBV20-1 and TRBJ2-3; no firm D call. The CDR3 is 11 residues long. In germline, CDR1 is DFQATT, CDR2 SNEGSKA (reference sequence). The CDR3 sequence: CSARGTDTQYF. The CDR3 region has the DNA TGCAGTGCCAGAGGTACAGATACGCAGTATTTT.